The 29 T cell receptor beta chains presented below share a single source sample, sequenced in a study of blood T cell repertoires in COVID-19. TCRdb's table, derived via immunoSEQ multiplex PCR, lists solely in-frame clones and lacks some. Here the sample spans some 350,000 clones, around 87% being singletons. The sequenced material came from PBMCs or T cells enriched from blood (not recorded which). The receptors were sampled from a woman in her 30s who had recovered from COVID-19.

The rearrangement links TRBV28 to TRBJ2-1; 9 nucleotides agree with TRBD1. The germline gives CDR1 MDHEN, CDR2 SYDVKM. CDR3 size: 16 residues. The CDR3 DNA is TGTGCTTCCACCCTTTACAGGGGGCAAATTTACAATGAGCAGTTCTTC. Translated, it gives CASTLYRGQIYNEQFF.

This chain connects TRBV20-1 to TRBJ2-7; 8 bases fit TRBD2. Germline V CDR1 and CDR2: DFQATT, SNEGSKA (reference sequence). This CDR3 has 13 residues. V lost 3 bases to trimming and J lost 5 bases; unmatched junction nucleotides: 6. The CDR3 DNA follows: TGCAGTGCTAGTAGCGGGGCGAGGGACGAGCAGTACTTC. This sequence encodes CSASSGARDEQYF.

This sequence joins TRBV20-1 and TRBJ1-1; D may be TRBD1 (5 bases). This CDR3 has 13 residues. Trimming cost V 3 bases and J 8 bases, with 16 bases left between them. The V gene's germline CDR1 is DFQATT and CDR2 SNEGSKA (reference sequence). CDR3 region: CSASIETAREAFF. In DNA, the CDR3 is TGCAGTGCTAGTATAGAGACAGCACGAGAAGCTTTCTTT.

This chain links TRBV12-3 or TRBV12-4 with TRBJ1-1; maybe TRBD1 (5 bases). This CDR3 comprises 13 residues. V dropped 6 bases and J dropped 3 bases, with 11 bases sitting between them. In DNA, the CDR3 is TGTGCCAGCAGAAGGGGAGGCTACACTGAAGCTTTCTTT. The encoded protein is CASRRGGYTEAFF.

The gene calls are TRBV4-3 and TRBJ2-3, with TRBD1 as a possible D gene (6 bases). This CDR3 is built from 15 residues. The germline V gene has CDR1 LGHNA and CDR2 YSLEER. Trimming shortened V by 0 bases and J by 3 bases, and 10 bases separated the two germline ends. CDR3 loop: CASSQEDSWTDTQYF. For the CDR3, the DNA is TGCGCCAGCAGCCAAGAGGACAGTTGGACAGATACGCAGTATTTT.

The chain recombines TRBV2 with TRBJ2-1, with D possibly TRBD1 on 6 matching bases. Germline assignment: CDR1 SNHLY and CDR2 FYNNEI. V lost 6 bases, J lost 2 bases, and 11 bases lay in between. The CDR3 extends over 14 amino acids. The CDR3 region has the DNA TGTGCCAGCAGGGCCGGACAGACCTACAATGAGCAGTTCTTC. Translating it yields CASRAGQTYNEQFF.

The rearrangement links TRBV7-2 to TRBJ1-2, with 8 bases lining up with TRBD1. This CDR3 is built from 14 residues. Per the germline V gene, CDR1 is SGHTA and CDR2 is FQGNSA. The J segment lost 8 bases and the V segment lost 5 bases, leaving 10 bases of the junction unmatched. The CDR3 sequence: CASSVPRTGSGYTF. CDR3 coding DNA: TGTGCCAGCAGCGTCCCACGGACAGGGAGCGGCTACACCTTC.

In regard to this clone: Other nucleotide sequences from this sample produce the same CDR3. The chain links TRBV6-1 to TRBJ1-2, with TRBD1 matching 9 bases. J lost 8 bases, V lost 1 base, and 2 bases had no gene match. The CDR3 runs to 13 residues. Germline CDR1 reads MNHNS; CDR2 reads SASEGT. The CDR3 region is CASSEGTGDGYTF. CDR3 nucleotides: TGTGCCAGCAGTGAAGGGACAGGGGACGGCTACACCTTC.

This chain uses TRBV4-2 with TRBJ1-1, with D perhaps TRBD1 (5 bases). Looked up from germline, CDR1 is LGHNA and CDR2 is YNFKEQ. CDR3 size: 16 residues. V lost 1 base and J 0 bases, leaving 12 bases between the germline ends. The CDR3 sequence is CASSQVGRGVNTEAFF. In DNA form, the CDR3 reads TGTGCCAGCAGCCAAGTGGGACGGGGGGTGAACACTGAAGCTTTCTTT.

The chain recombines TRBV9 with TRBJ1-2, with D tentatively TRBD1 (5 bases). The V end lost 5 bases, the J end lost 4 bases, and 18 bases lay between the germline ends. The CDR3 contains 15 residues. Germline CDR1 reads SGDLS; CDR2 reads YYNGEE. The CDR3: CASREGLGGGYGYTF. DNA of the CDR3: TGTGCCAGCAGGGAGGGACTTGGCGGCGGCTATGGCTACACCTTC.

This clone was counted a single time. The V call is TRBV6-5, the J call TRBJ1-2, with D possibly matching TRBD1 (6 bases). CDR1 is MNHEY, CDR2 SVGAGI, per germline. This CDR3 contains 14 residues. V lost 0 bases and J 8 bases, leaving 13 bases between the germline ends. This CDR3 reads CASSYSIGGLGYTF. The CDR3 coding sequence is TGTGCCAGCAGTTACTCGATCGGGGGGCTCGGCTACACCTTC.

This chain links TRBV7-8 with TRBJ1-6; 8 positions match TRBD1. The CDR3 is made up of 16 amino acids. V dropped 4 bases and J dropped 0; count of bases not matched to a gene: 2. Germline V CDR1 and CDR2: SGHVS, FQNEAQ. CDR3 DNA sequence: TGTGCCAGCAGCTCACAGGGGGGCTCCTATAATTCACCCCTCCACTTT. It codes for CASSSQGGSYNSPLHF.

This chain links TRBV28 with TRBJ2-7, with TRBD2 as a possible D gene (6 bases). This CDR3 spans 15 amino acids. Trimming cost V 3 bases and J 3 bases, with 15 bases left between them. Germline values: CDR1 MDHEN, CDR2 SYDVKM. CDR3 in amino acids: CASSLLGPGDYEQYF. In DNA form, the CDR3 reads TGTGCCAGCAGTTTGTTGGGCCCGGGGGACTACGAGCAGTACTTC.

CDR3 nucleotides: TGTGCCAGCAGCCCCTTCGGACAGGGGAATTCACCCCTCCACTTT. Translation: CASSPFGQGNSPLHF. The chain joins TRBV5-4 to TRBJ1-6; 9 bases agree with TRBD1. Germline-derived CDR1 and CDR2 are SGHNT and YYREEE (reference sequence). The CDR3 runs 15 residues. The ends lost 4 bases at V and 7 bases at J; junction bases unmatched: 6.

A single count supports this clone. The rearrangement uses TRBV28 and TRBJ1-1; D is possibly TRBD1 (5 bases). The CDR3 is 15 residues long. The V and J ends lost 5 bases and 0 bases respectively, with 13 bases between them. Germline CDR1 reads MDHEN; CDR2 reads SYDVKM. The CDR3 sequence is CASSGGVQVNTEAFF. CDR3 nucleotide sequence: TGTGCCAGCAGTGGAGGGGTACAGGTGAACACTGAAGCTTTCTTT.

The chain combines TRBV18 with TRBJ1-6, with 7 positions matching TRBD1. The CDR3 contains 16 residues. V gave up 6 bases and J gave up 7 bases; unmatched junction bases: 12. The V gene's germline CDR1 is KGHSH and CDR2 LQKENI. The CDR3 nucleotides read TGTGCCAGCTCCCAGGAAAGGACAGGAGTAAATTCACCCCTCCACTTT. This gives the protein CASSQERTGVNSPLHF.

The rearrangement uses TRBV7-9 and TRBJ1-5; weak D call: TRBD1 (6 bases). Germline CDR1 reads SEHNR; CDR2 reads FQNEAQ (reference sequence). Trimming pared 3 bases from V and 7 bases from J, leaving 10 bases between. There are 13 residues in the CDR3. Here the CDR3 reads CASSFGGQQPQHF. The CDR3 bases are TGTGCCAGCAGCTTCGGGGGGCAGCAGCCCCAGCATTTT.

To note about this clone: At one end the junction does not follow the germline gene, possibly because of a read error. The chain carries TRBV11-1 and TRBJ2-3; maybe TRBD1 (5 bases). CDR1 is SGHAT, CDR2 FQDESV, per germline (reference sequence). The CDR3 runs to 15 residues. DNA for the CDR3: TGTGCCAGCAGCGTAACCGCAGGGTGGTCAGAAACGCAGTATTTT. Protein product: CASSVTAGWSETQYF.

CDR3 sequence (DNA): TGCGCCAGCAGCTTGTCTGATAACATGCTCTATGGCTACACCTTC. Its protein is CASSLSDNMLYGYTF. The chain uses TRBV5-1 and TRBJ1-2; D is undetermined. Trimming took 1 base from V and 4 from J, leaving 14 bases between them. Germline CDR1 and CDR2: SGHRS and YFSETQ. This CDR3 is built from 15 residues.

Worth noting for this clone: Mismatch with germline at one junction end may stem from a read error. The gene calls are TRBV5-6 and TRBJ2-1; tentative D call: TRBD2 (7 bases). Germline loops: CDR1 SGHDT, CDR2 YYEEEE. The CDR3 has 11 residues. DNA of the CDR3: TGTGCCAGCAGCTTGGGGCAGGGGAGGGTCTTC. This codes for CASSLGQGRVF. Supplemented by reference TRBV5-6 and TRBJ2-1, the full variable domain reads DAGVTQSPTHLIKTRGQQVTLRCSPKSGHDTVSWYQQALGQGPQFIFQYYEEEERQRGNFPDRFSGHQFPNYSSELNVNALLLGDSALYLCASSLGQGRVFGPGTRLTVL.

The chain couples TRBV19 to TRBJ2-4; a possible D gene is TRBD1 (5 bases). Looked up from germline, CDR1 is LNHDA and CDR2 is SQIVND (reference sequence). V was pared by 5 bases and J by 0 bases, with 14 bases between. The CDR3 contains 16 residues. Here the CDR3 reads CASSPDRELAKNIQYF. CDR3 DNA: TGTGCCAGTAGTCCCGACAGAGAATTAGCCAAAAACATTCAGTACTTC.

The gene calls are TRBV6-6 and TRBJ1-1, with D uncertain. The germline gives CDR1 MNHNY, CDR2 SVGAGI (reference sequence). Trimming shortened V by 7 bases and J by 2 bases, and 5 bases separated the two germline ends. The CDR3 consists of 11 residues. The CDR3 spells CASTLNTEAFF. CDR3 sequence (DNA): TGTGCCAGCACCTTAAACACTGAAGCTTTCTTT.

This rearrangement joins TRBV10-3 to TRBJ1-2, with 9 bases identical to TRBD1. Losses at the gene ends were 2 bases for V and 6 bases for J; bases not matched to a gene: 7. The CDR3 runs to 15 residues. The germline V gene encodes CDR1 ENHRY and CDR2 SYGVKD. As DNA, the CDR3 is TGTGCCATCAGTGAGAGAAACCGGGACAGGGATGGCTACACCTTC. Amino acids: CAISERNRDRDGYTF.

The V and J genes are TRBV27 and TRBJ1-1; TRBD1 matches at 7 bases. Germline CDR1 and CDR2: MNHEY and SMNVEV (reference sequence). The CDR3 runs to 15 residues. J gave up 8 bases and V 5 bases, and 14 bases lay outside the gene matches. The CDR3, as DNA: TGTGCCAGCAGTCCCCTATCGAGGACAGGAGGCGAAGCTTTCTTT. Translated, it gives CASSPLSRTGGEAFF.

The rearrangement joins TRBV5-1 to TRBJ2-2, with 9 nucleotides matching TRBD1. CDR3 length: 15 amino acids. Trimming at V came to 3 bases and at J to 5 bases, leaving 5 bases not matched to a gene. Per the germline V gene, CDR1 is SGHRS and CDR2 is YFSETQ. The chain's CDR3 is CASSWGQGETGELFF. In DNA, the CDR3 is TGCGCCAGCAGCTGGGGACAGGGTGAAACCGGGGAGCTGTTTTTT.

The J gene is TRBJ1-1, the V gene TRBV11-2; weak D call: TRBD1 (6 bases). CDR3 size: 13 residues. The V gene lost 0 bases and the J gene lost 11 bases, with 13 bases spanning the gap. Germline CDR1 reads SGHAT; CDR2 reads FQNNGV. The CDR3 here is CASSLDPQGRAFF. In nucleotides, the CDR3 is TGTGCCAGCAGCTTAGATCCCCAGGGGCGGGCTTTCTTT.

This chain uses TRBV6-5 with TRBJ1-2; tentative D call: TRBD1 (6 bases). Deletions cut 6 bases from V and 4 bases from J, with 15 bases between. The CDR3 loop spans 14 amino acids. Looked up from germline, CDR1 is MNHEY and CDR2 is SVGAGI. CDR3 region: CASSLPRGSYGYTF. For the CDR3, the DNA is TGTGCCAGCAGCCTCCCGAGGGGGAGCTATGGCTACACCTTC.

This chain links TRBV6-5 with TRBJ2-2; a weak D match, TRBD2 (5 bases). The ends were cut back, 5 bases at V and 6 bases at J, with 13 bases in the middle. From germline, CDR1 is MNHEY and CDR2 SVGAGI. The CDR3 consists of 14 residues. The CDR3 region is CASSLRTGAGELFF. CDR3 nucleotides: TGTGCCAGCAGTCTCCGGACCGGGGCCGGGGAGCTGTTTTTT.

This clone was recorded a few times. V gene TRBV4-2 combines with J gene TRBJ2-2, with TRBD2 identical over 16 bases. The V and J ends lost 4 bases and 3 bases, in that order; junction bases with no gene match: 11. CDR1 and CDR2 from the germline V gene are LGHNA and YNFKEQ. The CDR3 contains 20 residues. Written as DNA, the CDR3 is TGTGCCAGCAGCCCCCTCGGGACTAGCGGGGGGGCCGGGTACACCGGGGAGCTGTTTTTT. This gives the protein CASSPLGTSGGAGYTGELFF.